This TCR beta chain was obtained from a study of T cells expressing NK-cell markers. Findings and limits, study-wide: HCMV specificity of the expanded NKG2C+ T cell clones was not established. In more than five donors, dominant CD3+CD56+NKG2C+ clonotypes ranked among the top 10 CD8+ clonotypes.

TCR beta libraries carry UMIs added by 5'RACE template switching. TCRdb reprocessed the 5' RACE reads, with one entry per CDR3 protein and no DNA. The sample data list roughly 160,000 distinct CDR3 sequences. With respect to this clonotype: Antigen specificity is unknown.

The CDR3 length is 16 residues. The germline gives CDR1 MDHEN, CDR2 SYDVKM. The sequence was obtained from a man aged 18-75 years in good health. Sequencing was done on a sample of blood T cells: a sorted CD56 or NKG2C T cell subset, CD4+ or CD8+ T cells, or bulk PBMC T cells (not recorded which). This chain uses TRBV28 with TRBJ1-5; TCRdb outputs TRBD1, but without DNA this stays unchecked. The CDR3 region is CASSFRIGTGNQPQHF.